This T cell receptor (beta chain) is from a study of T cells expressing NK-cell markers. About the research overall: Cells sorted as CD3+CD56+NKG2C+, CD3+CD56+NKG2C- and CD3+CD56-NKG2C+ T cells supplied the TCR beta repertoires. General study findings and limits: The CD3+CD56-NKG2C+ fraction of several donors was likewise dominated by these clonotypes. CD8+ T cells in more than five donors included dominant NKG2C+ clonotypes at 1.0-7.0%.

TCRdb reprocessed the 5' RACE reads and stores each CDR3 protein as one record, lacking DNA. Its table lists some 460,000 distinct CDR3 sequences. A word on this clonotype: Its antigen remains unidentified.

Sequenced: blood T cells: a sorted CD56 or NKG2C T cell subset, CD4+ or CD8+ T cells, or bulk PBMC T cells (not recorded which). The receptor was isolated from a woman aged 45-65 years in good health.

The CDR3 region is CASSQERTGVGPQHF. The chain recombines TRBV4-1 with TRBJ1-5. Germline V gives CDR1 MGHRA, CDR2 YSYEKL. The CDR3 is 15 residues long.